A selection of T cell receptor beta chains follows, all from one sample in a study of post-analysis software for immune sequencing data. In TCRdb, the PCR reads were re-called with MiXCR into one record per CDR3 protein. The sample lists approximately 460,000 distinct CDR3 sequences, less than 45% seen once, with over 10% in the top ten. Sequenced input: blood. These receptors all come from a girl aged 5 to 17 with multiple sclerosis. Both conserved end residues are part of each CDR3. The D gene is left open where the match is weak. Some rows mark clone size as missing; the rest say once, few, many or name a class of expanded clone.

V gene	clone size	D gene	J gene	CDR3 protein	CDR3 DNA
TRBV20-1	few	TRBD1	TRBJ2-1	CSAPPVTGAHNEQFF	TGCAGTGCCCCTCCCGTCACAGGGGCCCACAATGAGCAGTTCTTC
TRBV4-2	NA	NA	TRBJ2-1	CASSQDGREQFF	TGTGCCAGCAGCCAAGATGGCCGGGAGCAGTTCTTC
TRBV29-1	NA	NA	TRBJ2-7	CSVVGGWDSYEQYF	TGCAGCGTTGTTGGGGGATGGGATTCCTACGAGCAGTACTTC
TRBV7-2	NA	NA	TRBJ2-1	CASSLAGLAINEQFF	TGTGCCAGCAGCTTAGCGGGTCTAGCGATCAATGAGCAGTTCTTC
TRBV10-3	NA	TRBD1	TRBJ2-7	CASSGTAPYKQYF	TGTGCCAGCTCTGGGACAGCACCCTACAAGCAGTACTTC
TRBV12-3/TRBV12-4	NA	TRBD2	TRBJ2-5	CASSPMSGRPETQYF	TGTGCCAGCAGCCCTATGAGCGGGAGGCCGGAGACCCAGTACTTC
TRBV20-1	NA	NA	TRBJ2-1	CSASHPQFVYNEQFF	TGCAGTGCCTCGCACCCCCAGTTTGTGTACAATGAGCAGTTCTTC
TRBV5-1	NA	TRBD1	TRBJ2-3	CASWTGYSTDTQYF	TGCGCCAGCTGGACAGGCTATAGCACAGATACGCAGTATTTT
TRBV6-5	NA	TRBD2	TRBJ2-1	CASSGGLAGESEQFF	TGTGCCAGCAGTGGCGGACTAGCGGGAGAAAGTGAGCAGTTCTTC
TRBV12-3/TRBV12-4	NA	TRBD2	TRBJ2-1	CASRAGTGLAGANEQFF	TGTGCCAGCAGGGCTGGGACGGGACTAGCGGGAGCCAATGAGCAGTTCTTC
TRBV4-1	NA	TRBD2	TRBJ2-7	CASSQDPWGLADSNEQYF	TGCGCCAGCAGCCAAGATCCATGGGGACTAGCGGACTCCAACGAGCAGTACTTC
TRBV7-2	NA	TRBD1	TRBJ1-2	CASGRTGAYGYTF	TGTGCCAGCGGCCGGACAGGGGCCTATGGCTACACCTTC
TRBV28	NA	NA	TRBJ1-5	CASSLIRNQPQHF	TGTGCCAGCAGTTTAATTCGCAATCAGCCCCAGCATTTT
TRBV29-1	few	NA	TRBJ1-2	CSVETDSNYGYTF	TGCAGCGTTGAGACAGACTCTAACTATGGCTACACCTTC
TRBV29-1	NA	NA	TRBJ2-7	CSVEVERAEQYF	TGCAGCGTTGAAGTTGAAAGGGCCGAGCAGTACTTC
TRBV27	NA	TRBD1	TRBJ1-2	CASRTTGTGINYGYTF	TGTGCCAGCAGAACAACCGGGACAGGGATCAACTATGGCTACACCTTC
TRBV29-1	few	NA	TRBJ2-3	CSVEDRFSGTDTQYF	TGCAGCGTTGAAGATCGGTTTAGCGGCACAGATACGCAGTATTTT
TRBV20-1	NA	NA	TRBJ2-1	CSAPRGFMGNEQFF	TGCAGTGCCCCCCGAGGGTTTATGGGCAATGAGCAGTTCTTC
TRBV5-1	NA	NA	TRBJ2-5	CASSLGLNQETQYF	TGCGCCAGCAGCTTGGGGCTCAACCAAGAGACCCAGTACTTC
TRBV2	NA	TRBD1	TRBJ1-2	CASSEKWTGDPNYGYTF	TGTGCCAGCAGTGAAAAGTGGACAGGGGACCCTAACTATGGCTACACCTTC
TRBV27	NA	NA	TRBJ2-1	CASSHNRANGPLQFF	TGTGCCAGCAGTCACAACAGGGCAAATGGCCCCTTACAGTTCTTC
TRBV14	few	NA	TRBJ2-4	CASSHTTMRGQNIQYF	TGTGCCAGCAGCCATACCACCATGAGGGGCCAGAACATTCAGTACTTC
TRBV29-1	NA	NA	TRBJ2-3	CSVVPSDTDTQYF	TGCAGCGTTGTTCCTAGCGACACAGATACGCAGTATTTT
TRBV20-1	few	TRBD2	TRBJ2-5	CSAPSGRGQETQYF	TGCAGTGCCCCAAGCGGGAGGGGACAAGAGACCCAGTACTTC
TRBV5-5	NA	TRBD1	TRBJ2-7	CAGIGAGTENLEQYF	TGTGCCGGCATCGGCGCCGGGACAGAGAACCTAGAGCAGTACTTC
TRBV18	NA	TRBD1	TRBJ2-7	CASSQIQGVSSYEQYF	TGTGCCAGCTCACAAATACAGGGGGTTTCGTCCTACGAGCAGTACTTC
TRBV18	NA	NA	TRBJ2-5	CASSPDLSQETQYF	TGTGCCAGCTCACCGGACTTATCGCAAGAGACCCAGTACTTC
TRBV5-1	NA	NA	TRBJ2-1	CASMPSGGNEQFF	TGCGCCAGCATGCCCTCCGGTGGCAATGAGCAGTTCTTC
TRBV5-1	few	NA	TRBJ2-5	CASSPRSIPEGTQYF	TGCGCCAGCAGCCCCCGAAGTATTCCTGAAGGGACCCAGTACTTC
TRBV3-1	NA	TRBD2	TRBJ2-7	CASSRGGRTESSYEQYF	TGTGCCAGCAGCCGCGGGGGTAGGACGGAGAGCTCCTACGAGCAGTACTTC
TRBV5-1	many	NA	TRBJ2-3	CASSLGGSTDTQYF	TGTGCCAGCAGTCTGGGGGGTTCCACAGATACGCAGTATTTT
TRBV3-1	NA	TRBD1	TRBJ1-5	CASSQGYTGGTNQPQHF	TGTGCCAGCAGCCAAGGGTATACAGGGGGTACCAATCAGCCCCAGCATTTT
TRBV29-1	NA	TRBD1	TRBJ2-1	CSTRTGDSYNEQFF	TGCAGCACCCGGACAGGGGATTCCTACAATGAGCAGTTCTTC
TRBV5-1	NA	NA	TRBJ2-7	CASSLAQGPNNEQYF	TGCGCCAGCAGCTTGGCTCAGGGACCAAACAATGAGCAGTACTTC
TRBV2	few	TRBD1	TRBJ1-1	CASSARQGRTEAFF	TGTGCCAGCAGTGCTAGACAGGGACGGACTGAAGCTTTCTTT
TRBV27	NA	NA	TRBJ2-6	CASSMSTSGANVLTF	TGTGCCAGCAGCATGTCCACCTCTGGGGCCAACGTCCTGACTTTC
TRBV7-9	NA	TRBD2	TRBJ2-1	CASSREGVTYNEQFF	TGTGCCAGCAGCCGGGAGGGGGTTACCTACAATGAGCAGTTCTTC
TRBV29-1	NA	TRBD1	TRBJ2-5	CSVWELRQGEETQYF	TGCAGCGTTTGGGAACTCAGACAGGGTGAAGAGACCCAGTACTTC
TRBV27	NA	TRBD1	TRBJ1-2	CASSFLPGTGEVNYGYTF	TGTGCCAGCAGTTTCCTTCCCGGGACAGGGGAAGTTAACTATGGCTACACCTTC
TRBV6-5	NA	TRBD2	TRBJ2-1	CASSYSSAGGPIPHEQFF	TGTGCCAGCAGTTACTCGAGCGCGGGAGGGCCAATCCCCCATGAGCAGTTCTTC
TRBV5-5	NA	NA	TRBJ2-7	CASSLRTASYEQYF	TGTGCCAGCAGCTTGAGGACAGCCTCCTACGAGCAGTACTTC
TRBV10-3	NA	NA	TRBJ1-2	CAISEATAPSYGYTF	TGTGCCATCAGTGAGGCGACAGCGCCTAGCTATGGCTACACCTTC
TRBV6-4	NA	TRBD2	TRBJ2-1	CASRQGGTSGGIYNEQFF	TGTGCCAGCAGACAGGGGGGGACTAGCGGGGGGATCTACAATGAGCAGTTCTTC
TRBV29-1	NA	TRBD1	TRBJ2-7	CSVEGDSYYEQYF	TGCAGCGTTGAAGGGGACAGTTATTACGAGCAGTACTTC
TRBV28	NA	NA	TRBJ2-2	CASSLRQANTGELFF	TGTGCCAGCAGTTTGCGACAGGCAAACACCGGGGAGCTGTTTTTT
TRBV7-9	NA	TRBD2	TRBJ2-1	CASSFGGQGGSSYNEQFF	TGTGCCAGCAGCTTTGGTGGGCAGGGCGGGAGCTCCTACAATGAGCAGTTCTTC